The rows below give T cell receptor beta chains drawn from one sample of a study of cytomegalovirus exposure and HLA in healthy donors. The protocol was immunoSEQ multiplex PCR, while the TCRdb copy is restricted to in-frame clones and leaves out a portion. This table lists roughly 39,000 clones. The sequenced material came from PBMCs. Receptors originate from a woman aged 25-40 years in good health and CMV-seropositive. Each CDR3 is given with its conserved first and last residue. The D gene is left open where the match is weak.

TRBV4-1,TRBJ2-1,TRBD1,TGCGCCAGCAGCAGCCCGACAGGGGTGAATGAGCAGTTCTTC,CASSSPTGVNEQFF
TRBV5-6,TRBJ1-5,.,TGTGCCAGCAGCAAGGATGCGGGAACACAGCCCCAGCATTTT,CASSKDAGTQPQHF
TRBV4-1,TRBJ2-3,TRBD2,TGCGCCAGCAGCCGAGGGACTAGCGGTTTCGTGGATACGCAGTATTTT,CASSRGTSGFVDTQYF
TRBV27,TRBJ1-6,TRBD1,TGTGCCAGCACCTGGACAAGGGGGCATGTGAATTCACCCCTCCACTTT,CASTWTRGHVNSPLHF
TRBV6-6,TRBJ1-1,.,TGTGCCAGCAGTCCCAGGGGCCTCTTTGAAGCTTTCTTT,CASSPRGLFEAFF
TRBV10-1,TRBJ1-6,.,TGCGCCAGCAGTGAGTCGAGAGTGGCCCTCCACTTT,CASSESRVALHF
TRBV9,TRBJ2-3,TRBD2,TGTGCCAGCAGCCGAACTAGCGGGGGGGCTAGAGATACGCAGTATTTT,CASSRTSGGARDTQYF
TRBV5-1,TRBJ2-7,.,TGCGCCAGCAGCTTGGAGGGACACCCCACCTACGAGCAGTACTTC,CASSLEGHPTYEQYF
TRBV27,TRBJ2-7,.,TGTGCCAGCAGTTTATCCCCCCACTTGAGCGCCTACGAGCAGTACTTC,CASSLSPHLSAYEQYF
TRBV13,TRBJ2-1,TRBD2,TGTGCCAGCAGCTCCGGGGGGGAGCAGTTCTTC,CASSSGGEQFF
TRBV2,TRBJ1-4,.,TGTGCCAGCAGGCCAGCAGGTCGCCTAACTAATGAAAAACTGTTTTTT,CASRPAGRLTNEKLFF
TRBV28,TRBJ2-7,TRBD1,TGTGCCAGCAGTTTATCGGACAGGGGCGAGCAGTACTTC,CASSLSDRGEQYF
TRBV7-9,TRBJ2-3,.,TGTGCCAGCAGCTTACTGACTACACGCACAGATACGCAGTATTTT,CASSLLTTRTDTQYF
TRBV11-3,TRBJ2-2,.,TGTGCCAGCAGCTGGACAGCCTTAACCGGGGAGCTGTTTTTT,CASSWTALTGELFF
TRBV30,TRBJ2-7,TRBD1,TGTGCCTGGGAGGAAGGGGGCGACGAGCAGTACTTC,CAWEEGGDEQYF
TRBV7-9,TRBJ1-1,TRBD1,TGTGCCAGCAGCTTGGGGGCGGGACAGGGGGGCACTGAAGCTTTCTTT,CASSLGAGQGGTEAFF
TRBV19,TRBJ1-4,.,TGTGCCAGCTATAGTACCACCCAGCGGGAGATTGGCGAAAAACTGTTTTTT,CASYSTTQREIGEKLFF
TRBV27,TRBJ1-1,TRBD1,TGTGCCAGCATCATGGGACAGGGCTACACTGAAGCTTTCTTT,CASIMGQGYTEAFF
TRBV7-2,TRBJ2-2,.,TGTGCCAGCAGCGCCGACGGAGTTAACACCGGGGAGCTGTTTTTT,CASSADGVNTGELFF
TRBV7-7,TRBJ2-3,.,TGTGCTAGCAGCTTACAGGTTTTCCCAGATACGCAGTATTTT,CASSLQVFPDTQYF
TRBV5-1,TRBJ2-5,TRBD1,TGCGCCAGCAGCTTGGGATCTACAGGGGGCCAGGAGACCCAGTACTTC,CASSLGSTGGQETQYF
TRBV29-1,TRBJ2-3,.,TGCAGCTTTCTGTTCTACACAGATACGCAGTATTTT,CSFLFYTDTQYF
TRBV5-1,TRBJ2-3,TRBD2,TGCGCCAGCAGTGAACTAGCGGGCTCGGGAGATACGCAGTATTTT,CASSELAGSGDTQYF
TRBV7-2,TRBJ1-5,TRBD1,TGTGCCAGCAGCTTAGATGCAGGGGGTGACAATCAGCCCCAGCATTTT,CASSLDAGGDNQPQHF
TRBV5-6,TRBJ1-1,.,TGTGCCAGCAGCGGACTGGGTCGTGAAGCTTTCTTT,CASSGLGREAFF
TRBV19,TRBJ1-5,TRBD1,TGTGCCGCCTCAGGGGACAGAAATCAGCCCCAGCATTTT,CAASGDRNQPQHF
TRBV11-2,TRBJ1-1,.,TGTGCCAGCAGCTCCCCCCGGGGGAGGTTTGAAGCTTTCTTT,CASSSPRGRFEAFF
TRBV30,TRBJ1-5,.,TGTGCCTGGAGTGTACCGGGTCCCGGCAATCAGCCCCAGCATTTT,CAWSVPGPGNQPQHF
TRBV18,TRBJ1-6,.,TGTGCCAGCTCACGTAATGGGGACGGGAGCTCCTATAATTCACCCCTCCACTTT,CASSRNGDGSSYNSPLHF
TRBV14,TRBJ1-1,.,TGTGCCAGCAGCCGCACAGTGAACACTGAAGCTTTCTTT,CASSRTVNTEAFF
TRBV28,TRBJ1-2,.,TGTGCCAGCATTAAACCAGGGTCCTATGGCTACACCTTC,CASIKPGSYGYTF
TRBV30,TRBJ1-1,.,TGTGCCTCGGGACAGAACACTGAAGCTTTCTTT,CASGQNTEAFF
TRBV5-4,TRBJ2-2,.,TGTGCCAGCAGTCAGAGATCCGGGTTCAACACCGGGGAGCTGTTTTTT,CASSQRSGFNTGELFF
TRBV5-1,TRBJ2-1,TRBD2,TGCGCCAGCAGCTTGGACGGACTAGCTCACAATGAGCAGTTCTTC,CASSLDGLAHNEQFF
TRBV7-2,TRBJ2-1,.,TGTGCCAGCAGCAGAGGAGGCAGCGGATACAATGAGCAGTTCTTC,CASSRGGSGYNEQFF
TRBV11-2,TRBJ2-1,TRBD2,TGTGCCAGCAGCCCTAGGTCCGGACTAGCACCGTACAATGAGCAGTTCTTC,CASSPRSGLAPYNEQFF
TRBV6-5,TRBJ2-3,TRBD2,TGTGCCAGCAGTTCGACTAGCGGGGGCACAGATACGCAGTATTTT,CASSSTSGGTDTQYF
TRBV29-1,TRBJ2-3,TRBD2,TGCAGCCTACGAGGGAGCGGGGGGGAAAGCACAGATACGCAGTATTTT,CSLRGSGGESTDTQYF
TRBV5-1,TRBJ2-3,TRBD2,TGCGCCAGCAGCTGGGGACTAGCGGGGGGATCGCTTACCAGAACTAGCACAGATACGCAGTATTTT,CASSWGLAGGSLTRTSTDTQYF
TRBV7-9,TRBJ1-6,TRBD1,TGTGCCAGCAGCTCCATAGGGACAGGGAATAATTCACCCCTCCACTTT,CASSSIGTGNNSPLHF
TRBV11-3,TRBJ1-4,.,TGTGCCAGCAGCTTAGACCGACTAGGGGTCGCTAATGAAAAACTGTTTTTT,CASSLDRLGVANEKLFF
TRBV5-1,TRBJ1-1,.,TGCGCCAGCGCCAATGGCGGGTCCGTCCCTGAAGCTTTCTTT,CASANGGSVPEAFF
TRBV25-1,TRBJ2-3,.,TGTGCCAGCAGTGCGGGCGGGGTACTCACAGATACGCAGTATTTT,CASSAGGVLTDTQYF
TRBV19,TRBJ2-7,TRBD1,TGTGCCAGTAGTATAAGCGCCCCGGGACAGGGTGGACGAGTAAATGAGCAGTACTTC,CASSISAPGQGGRVNEQYF
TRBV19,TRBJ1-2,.,TGTGCCAGTACCCCTGGTAGGGGCACTAACTATGGCTACACCTTC,CASTPGRGTNYGYTF
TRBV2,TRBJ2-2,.,TGTGCCAGCACCGAGGTCCGAAACACCGGGGAGCTGTTTTTT,CASTEVRNTGELFF
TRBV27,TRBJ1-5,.,TGTGCCAGCAGTTTAACTCGCGGTCAGCCCCAGCATTTT,CASSLTRGQPQHF
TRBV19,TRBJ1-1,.,TGTGCCAGTAGTATCCGTACAGCCCACACTGAAGCTTTCTTT,CASSIRTAHTEAFF
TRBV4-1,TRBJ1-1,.,TGCGCCAGCAGCCCCCGACAGTACACTGAAGCTTTCTTT,CASSPRQYTEAFF
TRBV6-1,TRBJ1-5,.,TGTGCCAGCGGGGGAGGGCGGGAGCAGCCCCAGCATTTT,CASGGGREQPQHF
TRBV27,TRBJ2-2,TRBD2,TGTGCCAGCAGTCCCTGGACTAGCGGGGTGTCTCGATGGGCCGGGGAGCTGTTTTTT,CASSPWTSGVSRWAGELFF
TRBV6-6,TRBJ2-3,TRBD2,TGTGCCAGCAGGTCTAGCGGGGCCCGCACAGATACGCAGTATTTT,CASRSSGARTDTQYF
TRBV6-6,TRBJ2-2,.,TGTGCCAGCAGTCTAGAAACCCCGAACACCGGGGAGCTGTTTTTT,CASSLETPNTGELFF